These 7 T cell receptor beta chains were sequenced from one sample in a study of shared clonotypes between healthy human individuals. The assay was immunoSEQ multiplex PCR, and TCRdb's table has in-frame clones only and misses some. The sample has some 900,000 clones, 70% to 85% seen once. Sequencing was done on a sample of memory CD4+ T cells sorted from blood. The subset: CD45RA-negative fraction. Every receptor here comes from a man younger than 35 in good health.

This clone was counted many times. The rearrangement uses TRBV15 and TRBJ1-2; the D gene is possibly TRBD1 (5 bases). Trimming removed 5 bases at V and 8 bases at J, with 15 bases between. Germline CDR1 LNHNV, CDR2 YYDKDF (reference sequence). The CDR3 contains 13 residues. Here the CDR3 DNA reads TGTGCCACCAGCCGTCCAGGGCGTGACGGCTACACCTTC. It codes for CATSRPGRDGYTF.

The CDR3 bases are TGTGCCAGCAGTTACGCCGGGCAAGAGCAGTACTTC. Protein sequence: CASSYAGQEQYF. The genes are TRBV6-6 and TRBJ2-7, with no clear D. V was shortened by 2 bases and J by 7 bases, with 9 bases between the two germline ends. The germline gives CDR1 MNHNY, CDR2 SVGAGI (reference sequence). The CDR3 has 12 amino acids.

V usage is TRBV23-1 and J usage is TRBJ2-2, with D possibly matching TRBD1 (6 bases). TRBV23-1 is labeled an ORF, and its function is uncertain. The V end lost 1 base, the J end lost 8 bases, and 20 bases lay between the germline ends. CDR3 length: 17 amino acids. CDR3 nucleotide sequence: TGCGCCAGCAGTCAATGCTCGGAAGGACAGTCGAGGGGGGAGCTGTTTTTT. It encodes CASSQCSEGQSRGELFF.

The genes are TRBV7-8 and TRBJ1-5; weak D call: TRBD1 (5 bases). CDR3 length: 14 amino acids. Germline V gene data show CDR1 as SGHVS and CDR2 as FQNEAQ. Trimming took off 2 bases at V and 7 bases at J, with 12 bases between the two ends. The CDR3 coding sequence is TGTGCCAGCAGCTTAACCGACCAGGGCCAGCCCCAGCATTTT. Amino acids: CASSLTDQGQPQHF.

This clone appeared once. The genes are TRBV5-1 and TRBJ2-5; TRBD1 might be the D (5 bases). With 0 bases removed from V and 5 bases from J, the gap between germline ends came to 17 bases. The CDR3 runs 16 residues. Germline CDR1 and CDR2: SGHRS and YFSETQ. CDR3 protein: CASSLGQRYPGETQYF. The CDR3 DNA reads TGCGCCAGCAGCTTGGGACAGCGCTACCCAGGGGAGACCCAGTACTTC.

This chain links TRBV19 with TRBJ2-1; D is unclear. Between the trimmed V and J ends, which lost 8 bases and 3 bases, there was a span of 5 bases. Per germline, CDR1 LNHDA and CDR2 SQIVND (reference sequence). The CDR3 contains 11 residues. The CDR3 region is CASHSYNEQFF. The CDR3 region has the DNA TGTGCCAGTCACAGCTACAATGAGCAGTTCTTC.

The gene calls are TRBV2 and TRBJ2-7; the D gene is possibly TRBD1 (5 bases). This CDR3 has 13 amino acids. The V gene lost 4 bases and the J gene lost 3 bases, with 10 bases spanning the gap. Looked up from germline, CDR1 is SNHLY and CDR2 is FYNNEI. CDR3 bases: TGTGCCAGCAGTGTAAGACAGAACTACGAGCAGTACTTC. It codes for CASSVRQNYEQYF. Looking up the rest from reference TRBV2 and TRBJ2-7 gives the full variable domain: EPEVTQTPSHQVTQMGQEVILRCVPISNHLYFYWYRQILGQKVEFLVSFYNNEISEKSEIFDDQFSVERPDGSNFTLKIRSTKLEDSAMYFCASSVRQNYEQYFGPGTRLTVT.